This paragraph covers one TCR beta chain sequence. The antigen it recognizes is unknown. Base qualities are missing; no much larger clone stands one base away. From its cysteine to its phenylalanine, the CDR3 spans 15 amino acids. The read is trimmed to its CDR3 DNA, 45 bases read in frame from base 1. This entry belongs to a study of CD8+ T cells in alopecia areata (dated by TCRdb to 2017 to 2018). Turning to the overall study: The study used high-throughput TCRbeta sequencing to examine T cell clonal expansion in alopecia areata, in both the C3H/HeJ mouse model and human patients. Scalp clonality was compared among normal scalp (n=4), patchy alopecia areata scalp (n=8), and alopecia totalis/universalis scalp (n=8). TCRbeta CDR3 regions were amplified by immunoSEQ multiplex PCR using 35 Vbeta forward and 13 Jbeta reverse primers. RNA was extracted with the PAXgene miRNA kit for fixed scalp, the miRNeasy kit for PBMCs, and the RNeasy kit for mouse skin. Human TCRbeta sequencing covered scalp tissue and sorted CD4+ and CD8+ peripheral blood T cells from patchy and totalis/universalis alopecia areata patients and healthy controls. Points the paper makes about the study in general: Resident alphabeta T cells in normal human skin are also sequenced, complicating scalp TCR repertoire analysis, unlike mouse skin dominated by gammadelta T cells. TCR sequences shared between patients were less clear than in mice, possibly partly because of HLA diversity in the patient population. Compared with normal scalp, lesional scalp had higher clonality and more expanded CD8+ clones, particularly in alopecia totalis/universalis, a pattern that suggests antigenic drive.

After PBMCs were isolated by density centrifugation and stained for CD3, CD4 and CD8, a FACSAria was used to sort CD4+ and CD8+ T cells. Unaffected controls provided scalp biopsies and blood samples. Library construction relied on the immunoSEQ multiplex PCR assay. To provide template for TCR sequencing, every sample had RNA extracted and reverse transcribed into cDNA. SuperScript III was used for first-strand cDNA synthesis, primed with a 2:1 mix of oligo-dT and random hexamers. A synthetic immune receptor repertoire was used to measure amplification bias, and any remaining bias was corrected computationally. In the source study's methods: Raw reads were preprocessed to remove errors, and CDR3 was defined according to IMGT conventions as the region from the conserved cysteine to phenylalanine. Clonality was computed as 1 minus the Shannon entropy, with the entropy normalized by log2 of the number of productive unique TCRs. Whether each scalp clone was CD4 or CD8 was inferred by checking scalp TCRbeta sequences against the CD4 and CD8 repertoires from sorted blood. TCRdb obtained this table from immuneACCESS and retained in-frame rearrangements with V and J assigned. These tables miss some clones; where compared with another copy, unresolved V genes account for less than half of the shortfall, and the remainder is unexplained. That table furnishes V, J and clone size, whereas the DNA furnished D and trimming. The sample includes over 150,000 clones, with approximately 53% observed a single time. The biggest ten clones account for 4% to 6% of the sample.

The clonotype was recovered from a human donor in good health. Sequences were obtained from CD8+ T cells sorted from blood. The V and J segments used are TRBV21-1 and TRBJ1-2; the table gives TRBD1 as D, unverified against the DNA. TRBV21-1 is listed as a pseudogene. The CDR3 corresponds to CASSKYGQGDYGYTF. Read as DNA, the sequence is TGTGCCAGCAGCAAATACGGACAGGGTGACTATGGCTACACCTTC.